The clone carrying this T cell receptor beta chain was observed at least ten times. The sample comes from a study of T cells in Graves' hyperthyroidism and ophthalmopathy. Amplification targeted TCR beta CDR3 regions from RNA transcripts. A set of HTBI primers served as the primers for a first-round RT-PCR of the TCR CDR3. TCRdb passed the multiplex PCR reads through MiXCR, listing each CDR3 protein once. The top ten clones hold 11% to 15% of a sample with about 420,000 distinct CDR3 sequences, approximately 14% of them seen once. CDR1 and CDR2 from the germline V gene are MNHNS and SASEGT. V gave up 7 bases and J gave up 3 bases; unmatched junction bases: 8. The CDR3 contains 15 residues. The PBMCs studied were ones that came from roughly 9.1 ml fresh peripheral blood.

This clonotype was obtained from a woman under 30 with Graves' hyperthyroidism. The chain combines TRBV6-1 with TRBJ2-1, with TRBD1 matching over 8 bases. Material: blood. DNA for the CDR3: TGTGCCAGCACCAGGGGGCAGGGGATCTACAATGAGCAGTTCTTC. It codes for CASTRGQGIYNEQFF.